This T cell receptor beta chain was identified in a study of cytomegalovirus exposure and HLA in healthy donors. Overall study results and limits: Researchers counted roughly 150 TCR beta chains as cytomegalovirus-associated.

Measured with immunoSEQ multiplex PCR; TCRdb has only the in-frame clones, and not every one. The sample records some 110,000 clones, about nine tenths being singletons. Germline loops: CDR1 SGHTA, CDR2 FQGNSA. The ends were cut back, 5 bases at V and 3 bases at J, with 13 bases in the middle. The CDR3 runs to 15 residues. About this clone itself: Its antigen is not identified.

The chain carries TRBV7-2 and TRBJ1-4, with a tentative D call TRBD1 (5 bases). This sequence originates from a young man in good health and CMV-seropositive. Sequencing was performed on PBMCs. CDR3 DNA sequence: TGTGCCAGCAGCCCCCGGGGGACGGCTAATGAAAAACTGTTTTTT. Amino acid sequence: CASSPRGTANEKLFF.